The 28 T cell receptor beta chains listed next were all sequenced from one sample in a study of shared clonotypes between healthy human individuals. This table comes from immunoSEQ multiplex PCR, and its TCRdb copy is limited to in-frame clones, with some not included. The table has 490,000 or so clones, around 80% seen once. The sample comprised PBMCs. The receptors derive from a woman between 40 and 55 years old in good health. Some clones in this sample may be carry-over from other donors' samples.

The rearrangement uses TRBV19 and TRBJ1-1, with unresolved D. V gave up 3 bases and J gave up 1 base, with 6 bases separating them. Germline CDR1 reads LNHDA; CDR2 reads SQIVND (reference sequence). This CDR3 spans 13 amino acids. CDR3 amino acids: CASSMEGNTEAFF. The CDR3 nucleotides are TGTGCCAGTAGTATGGAGGGGAACACTGAAGCTTTCTTT.

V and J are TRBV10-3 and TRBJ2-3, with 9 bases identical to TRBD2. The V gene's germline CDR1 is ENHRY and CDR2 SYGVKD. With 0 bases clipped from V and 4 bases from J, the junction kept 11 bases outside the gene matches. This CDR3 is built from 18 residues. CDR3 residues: CAISESTTGREGSDTQYF. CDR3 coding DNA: TGTGCCATCAGTGAGTCGACCACTGGGCGGGAGGGGTCAGATACGCAGTATTTT.

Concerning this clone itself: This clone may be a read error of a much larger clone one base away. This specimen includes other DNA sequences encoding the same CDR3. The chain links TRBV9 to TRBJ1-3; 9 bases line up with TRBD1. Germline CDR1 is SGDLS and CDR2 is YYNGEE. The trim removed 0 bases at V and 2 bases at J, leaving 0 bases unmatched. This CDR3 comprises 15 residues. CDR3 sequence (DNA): TGTGCCAGCAGCGTAGGGACAGGGGCTGGAAACACCATATATTTT. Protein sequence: CASSVGTGAGNTIYF.

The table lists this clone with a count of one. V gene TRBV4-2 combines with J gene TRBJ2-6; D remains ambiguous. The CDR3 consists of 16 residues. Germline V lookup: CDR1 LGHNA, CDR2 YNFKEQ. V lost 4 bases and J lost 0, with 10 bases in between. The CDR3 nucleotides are TGTGCCAGCAGCCGCTACAGAAACTCTGGGGCCAACGTCCTGACTTTC. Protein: CASSRYRNSGANVLTF.

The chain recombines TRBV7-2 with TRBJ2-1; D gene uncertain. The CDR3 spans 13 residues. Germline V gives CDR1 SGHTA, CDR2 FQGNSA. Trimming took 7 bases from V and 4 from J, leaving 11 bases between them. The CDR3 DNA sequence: TGTGCCAGCAAAGTACCATCATACAATGAGCAGTTCTTC. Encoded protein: CASKVPSYNEQFF. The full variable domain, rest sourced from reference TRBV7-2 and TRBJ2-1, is GAGVSQSPSNKVTEKGKDVELRCDPISGHTALYWYRQSLGQGLEFLIYFQGNSAPDKSGLPSDRFSAERTGGSVSTLTIQRTQQEDSAVYLCASKVPSYNEQFFGPGTRLTVL.

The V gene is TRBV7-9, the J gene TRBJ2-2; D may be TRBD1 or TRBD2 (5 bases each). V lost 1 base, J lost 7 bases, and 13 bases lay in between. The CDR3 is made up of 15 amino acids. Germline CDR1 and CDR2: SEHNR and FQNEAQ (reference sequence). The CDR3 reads CASSLVRWGIGELFF. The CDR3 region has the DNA TGTGCCAGCAGCTTAGTGCGATGGGGGATCGGGGAGCTGTTTTTT.

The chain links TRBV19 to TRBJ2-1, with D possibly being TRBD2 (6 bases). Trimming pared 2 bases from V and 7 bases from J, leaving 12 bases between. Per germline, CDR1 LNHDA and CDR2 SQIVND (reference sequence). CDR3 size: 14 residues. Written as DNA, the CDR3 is TGTGCCAGTAGTATACAACTAGCACGGAATGAGCAGTTCTTC. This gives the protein CASSIQLARNEQFF.

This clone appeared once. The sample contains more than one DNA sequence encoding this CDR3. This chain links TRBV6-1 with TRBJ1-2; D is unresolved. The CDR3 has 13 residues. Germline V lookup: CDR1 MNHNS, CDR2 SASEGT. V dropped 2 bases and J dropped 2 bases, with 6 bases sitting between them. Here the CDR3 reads CASSETRNYGYTF. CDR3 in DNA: TGTGCCAGCAGTGAAACCCGCAACTATGGCTACACCTTC.

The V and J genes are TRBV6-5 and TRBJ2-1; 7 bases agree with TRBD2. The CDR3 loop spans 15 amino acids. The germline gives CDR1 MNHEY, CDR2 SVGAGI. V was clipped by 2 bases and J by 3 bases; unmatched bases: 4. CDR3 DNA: TGTGCCAGCAGTTACCGGGACTACCTCTACAATGAGCAGTTCTTC. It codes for CASSYRDYLYNEQFF.

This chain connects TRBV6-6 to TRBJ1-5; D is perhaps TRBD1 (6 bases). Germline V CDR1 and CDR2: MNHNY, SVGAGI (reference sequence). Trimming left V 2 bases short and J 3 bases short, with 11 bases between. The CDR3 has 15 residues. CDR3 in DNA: TGTGCCAGCAGTTACGGGGGGCGCATCAATCAGCCCCAGCATTTT. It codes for CASSYGGRINQPQHF.

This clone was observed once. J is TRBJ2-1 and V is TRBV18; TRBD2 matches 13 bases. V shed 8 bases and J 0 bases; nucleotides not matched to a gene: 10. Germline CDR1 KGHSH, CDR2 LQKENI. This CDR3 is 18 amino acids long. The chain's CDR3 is CASTSGLAGEVSYNEQFF. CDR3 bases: TGTGCCAGCACCTCCGGACTAGCGGGAGAAGTCTCCTACAATGAGCAGTTCTTC. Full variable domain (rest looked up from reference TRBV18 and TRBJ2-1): NAGVMQNPRHLVRRRGQEARLRCSPMKGHSHVYWYRQLPEEGLKFMVYLQKENIIDESGMPKERFSAEFPKEGPSILRIQQVVRGDSAAYFCASTSGLAGEVSYNEQFFGPGTRLTVL.

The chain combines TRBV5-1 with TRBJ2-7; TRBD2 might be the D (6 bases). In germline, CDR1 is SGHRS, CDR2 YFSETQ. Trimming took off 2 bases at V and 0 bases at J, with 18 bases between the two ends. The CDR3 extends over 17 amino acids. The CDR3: CASSFGRDLVYSYEQYF. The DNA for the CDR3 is TGCGCCAGCAGCTTCGGGCGGGACCTCGTATACTCCTACGAGCAGTACTTC.

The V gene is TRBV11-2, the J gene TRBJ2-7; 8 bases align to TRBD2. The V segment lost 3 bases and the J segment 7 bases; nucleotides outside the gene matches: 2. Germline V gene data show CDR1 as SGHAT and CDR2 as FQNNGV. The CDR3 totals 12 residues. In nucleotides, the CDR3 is TGTGCCAGCAGCTTGGCGGGAGGAGAGCAGTACTTC. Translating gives CASSLAGGEQYF.

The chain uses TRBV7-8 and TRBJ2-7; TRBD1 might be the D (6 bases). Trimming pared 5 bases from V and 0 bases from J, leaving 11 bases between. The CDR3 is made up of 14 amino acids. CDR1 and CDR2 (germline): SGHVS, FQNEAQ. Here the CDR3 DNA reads TGTGCCAGCAGCCTCCGGGACACCTCCTACGAGCAGTACTTC. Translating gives CASSLRDTSYEQYF.

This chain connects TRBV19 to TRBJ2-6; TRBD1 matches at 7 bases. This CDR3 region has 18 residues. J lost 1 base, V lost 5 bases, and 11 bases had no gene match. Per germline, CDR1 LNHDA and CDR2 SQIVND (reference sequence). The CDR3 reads CASSGQDLRVSGANVLTF. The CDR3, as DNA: TGTGCCAGTAGTGGACAGGACCTCCGTGTGTCTGGGGCCAACGTCCTGACTTTC. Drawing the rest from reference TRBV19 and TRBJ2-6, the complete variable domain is DGGITQSPKYLFRKEGQNVTLSCEQNLNHDAMYWYRQDPGQGLRLIYYSQIVNDFQKGDIAEGYSVSREKKESFPLTVTSAQKNPTAFYLCASSGQDLRVSGANVLTFGAGSRLTVL.

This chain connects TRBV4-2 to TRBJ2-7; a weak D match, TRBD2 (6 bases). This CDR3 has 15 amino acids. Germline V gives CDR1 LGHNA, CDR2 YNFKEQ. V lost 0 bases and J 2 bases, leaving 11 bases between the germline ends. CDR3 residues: CASSQEGAGTYEQYF. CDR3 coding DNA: TGTGCCAGCAGCCAAGAAGGCGCGGGGACCTACGAGCAGTACTTC.

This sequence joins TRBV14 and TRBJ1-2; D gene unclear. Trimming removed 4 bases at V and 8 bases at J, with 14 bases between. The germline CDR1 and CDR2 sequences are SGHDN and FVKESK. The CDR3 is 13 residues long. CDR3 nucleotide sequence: TGTGCCAGCAGCCCCTATTGGGCCAGCGGCTACACCTTC. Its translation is CASSPYWASGYTF. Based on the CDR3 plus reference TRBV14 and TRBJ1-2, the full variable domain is EAGVTQFPSHSVIEKGQTVTLRCDPISGHDNLYWYRRVMGKEIKFLLHFVKESKQDESGMPNNRFLAERTGGTYSTLKVQPAELEDSGVYFCASSPYWASGYTFGSGTRLTVV.

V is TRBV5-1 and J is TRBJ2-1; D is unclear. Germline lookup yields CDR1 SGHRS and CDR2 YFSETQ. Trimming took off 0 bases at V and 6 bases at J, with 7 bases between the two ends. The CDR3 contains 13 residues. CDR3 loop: CASSLGGFNEQFF. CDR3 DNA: TGCGCCAGCAGCTTGGGTGGGTTCAATGAGCAGTTCTTC.

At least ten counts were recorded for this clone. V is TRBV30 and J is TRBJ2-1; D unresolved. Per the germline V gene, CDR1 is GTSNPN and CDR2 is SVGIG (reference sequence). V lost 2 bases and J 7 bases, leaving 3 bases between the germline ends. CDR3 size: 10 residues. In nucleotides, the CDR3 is TGTGCCTGGAGTAGTAATGAGCAGTTCTTC. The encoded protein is CAWSSNEQFF.

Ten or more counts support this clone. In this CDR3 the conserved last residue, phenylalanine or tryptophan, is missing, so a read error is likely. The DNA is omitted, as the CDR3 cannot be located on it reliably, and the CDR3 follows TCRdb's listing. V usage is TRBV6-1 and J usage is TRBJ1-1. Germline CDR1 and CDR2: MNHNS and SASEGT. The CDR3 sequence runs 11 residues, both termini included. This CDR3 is CASSDFGTGHL.

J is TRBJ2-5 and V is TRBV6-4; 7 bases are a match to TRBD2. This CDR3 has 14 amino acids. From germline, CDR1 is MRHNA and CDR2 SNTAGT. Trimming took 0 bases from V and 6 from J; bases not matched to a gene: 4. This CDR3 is CASSDSGGEQTQYF. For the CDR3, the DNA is TGTGCCAGCAGTGACTCGGGGGGGGAACAGACCCAGTACTTC.

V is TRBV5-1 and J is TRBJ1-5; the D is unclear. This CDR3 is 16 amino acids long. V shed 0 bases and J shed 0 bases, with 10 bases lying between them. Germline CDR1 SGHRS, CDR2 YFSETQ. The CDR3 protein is CASSLGTEYSNQPQHF. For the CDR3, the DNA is TGCGCCAGCAGCTTGGGTACGGAGTATAGCAATCAGCCCCAGCATTTT.

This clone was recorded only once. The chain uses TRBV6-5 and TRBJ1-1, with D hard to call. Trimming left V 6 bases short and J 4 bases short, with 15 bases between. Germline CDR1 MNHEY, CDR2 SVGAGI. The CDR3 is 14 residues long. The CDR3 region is CASSIQDPSTEAFF. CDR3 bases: TGTGCCAGCAGCATCCAGGACCCGAGCACTGAAGCTTTCTTT.

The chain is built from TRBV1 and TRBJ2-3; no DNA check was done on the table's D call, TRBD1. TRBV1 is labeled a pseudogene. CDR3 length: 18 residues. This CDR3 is CTSSQAYHRDRVSDTQYF. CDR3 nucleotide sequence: TGCACCAGCAGCCAAGCCTACCACCGGGACAGGGTTTCAGATACGCAGTATTTT.

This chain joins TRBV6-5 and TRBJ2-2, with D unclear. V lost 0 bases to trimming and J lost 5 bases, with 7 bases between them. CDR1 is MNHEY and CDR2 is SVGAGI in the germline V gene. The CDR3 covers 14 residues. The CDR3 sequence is CASSYSGRTGELFF. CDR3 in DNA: TGTGCCAGCAGTTACTCAGGAAGGACCGGGGAGCTGTTTTTT.

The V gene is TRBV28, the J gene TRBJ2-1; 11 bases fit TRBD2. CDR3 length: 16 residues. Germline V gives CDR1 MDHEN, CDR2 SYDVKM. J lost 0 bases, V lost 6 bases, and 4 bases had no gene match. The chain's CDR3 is CASRRLAGYSYNEQFF. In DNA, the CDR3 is TGTGCCAGCAGAAGACTAGCGGGATACTCCTACAATGAGCAGTTCTTC.

CDR3 amino acids: CASSLVGLVLNEQFF. DNA of the CDR3: TGCGCCAGCAGCTTGGTGGGACTAGTTTTAAATGAGCAGTTCTTC. The rearrangement uses TRBV5-1 and TRBJ2-1, with 8 bases matching TRBD2. The germline gives CDR1 SGHRS, CDR2 YFSETQ. V lost 0 bases, J lost 7 bases, and 6 bases stayed unmatched. There are 15 residues in the CDR3.

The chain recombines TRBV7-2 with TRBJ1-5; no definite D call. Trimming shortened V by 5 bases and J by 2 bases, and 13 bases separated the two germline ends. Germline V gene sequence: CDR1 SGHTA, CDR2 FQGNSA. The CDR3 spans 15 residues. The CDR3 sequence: CASSPGPWGNQPQHF. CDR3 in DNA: TGTGCCAGCAGCCCCGGGCCGTGGGGCAATCAGCCCCAGCATTTT.